Listed below are T cell receptor beta chains from one sample, sequenced in a study of Tregs in tolerant kidney transplant recipients. Clones were read by immunoSEQ multiplex PCR, and TCRdb kept only the in-frame ones, dropping some. Of over 50,000 clones listed, around 85% were seen once; the top ten hold 2.1%. Sequenced material: Tregs from blood, taken before the transplant. These receptors all stem from a human donor who received a combined kidney and bone marrow transplant. CDR3s include the opening cysteine and the closing phenylalanine or tryptophan. The D gene is left open where the match is weak.

>TRBD1|14|TRBV6-1|TRBJ1-4
TGTGCCAGCAGCGGACAGGGGGTTTATGAAAAACTGTTTTTT
CASSGQGVYEKLFF
>.|16|TRBV4-1|TRBJ2-7
TGCGCCAGCAGCCAAGATGAGAGGGGCCGAACCTACGAGCAGTACTTC
CASSQDERGRTYEQYF
>.|15|TRBV9|TRBJ1-6
TGTGCCAGCAGCGCCGAGACACGTAGCAATTCACCCCTCCACTTT
CASSAETRSNSPLHF
>TRBD2|16|TRBV9|TRBJ2-1
TGTGCCAGCAGCGCAGGACTAGCGGGGGGATACAATGAGCAGTTCTTC
CASSAGLAGGYNEQFF
>TRBD2|16|TRBV7-2|TRBJ2-2
TGTGCCAGCAGCCAGCGGGGATGGACGAACACCGGGGAGCTGTTTTTT
CASSQRGWTNTGELFF
>TRBD1|14|TRBV5-4|TRBJ2-2
TGTGCCAGCAGGGGACAGGTGAACACCGGGGAGCTGTTTTTT
CASRGQVNTGELFF
>TRBD2|15|TRBV11-2|TRBJ2-1
TGTGCCAGCAGCTTAGACCGGGGGGGCTACAATGAGCAGTTCTTC
CASSLDRGGYNEQFF
>.|14|TRBV28|TRBJ2-7
TGTGCCAGCAGTCCCTCAGGGCCCGAGGGCGAGCAGTACTTC
CASSPSGPEGEQYF
>.|19|TRBV6-4|TRBJ2-7
TGTGCCAGCAGGGCCAGGGGCCAGGCTCCCTTCATTGAGTCCTACGAGCAGTACTTC
CASRARGQAPFIESYEQYF
>.|13|TRBV7-2|TRBJ2-1
TGTGCCAGCAGCTCCCCGAAGGTAAATGAGCAGTTCTTC
CASSSPKVNEQFF
>.|14|TRBV6-4|TRBJ1-1
TGTGCCAGCAGCAGACGACAACGGAACACTGAAGCTTTCTTT
CASSRRQRNTEAFF
>.|15|TRBV6-5|TRBJ2-7
TGTGCCAGCAGCCGGGCCCAGGCCAGCTCCTACGAGCAGTACTTC
CASSRAQASSYEQYF
>.|12|TRBV9|TRBJ2-7
TGTGCCAGCGGGGCGGGCCTCGGCGAGCAGTACTTC
CASGAGLGEQYF